This TCR beta chain was identified in a study of Graves' ophthalmopathy and Graves' hyperthyroidism. The table lists this clonotype with a few counts. Amplification of TCR beta CDR3 regions used RNA transcripts. HTBI primers were used in a first-round RT-PCR, which preceded a second-round multiplex PCR. Each CDR3 protein gets one entry after TCRdb re-called the multiplex PCR reads with MiXCR. The sample carries hundreds of thousands of distinct CDR3 sequences, about two fifths recorded once. The sequencing input was peripheral blood. The clonotype originates from an adult man with Graves' ophthalmopathy.

The chain's CDR3 is CSVEQPGRGNEQYF. Written as DNA, the CDR3 is TGCAGCGTTGAACAGCCTGGCAGGGGCAACGAGCAGTACTTC. The chain combines TRBV29-1 with TRBJ2-7, with D maybe TRBD1 (6 bases). Looked up from germline, CDR1 is SQVTM and CDR2 is ANQGSEA. V shed 2 bases and J shed 5 bases, with 16 bases lying between them. The CDR3 contains 14 residues.